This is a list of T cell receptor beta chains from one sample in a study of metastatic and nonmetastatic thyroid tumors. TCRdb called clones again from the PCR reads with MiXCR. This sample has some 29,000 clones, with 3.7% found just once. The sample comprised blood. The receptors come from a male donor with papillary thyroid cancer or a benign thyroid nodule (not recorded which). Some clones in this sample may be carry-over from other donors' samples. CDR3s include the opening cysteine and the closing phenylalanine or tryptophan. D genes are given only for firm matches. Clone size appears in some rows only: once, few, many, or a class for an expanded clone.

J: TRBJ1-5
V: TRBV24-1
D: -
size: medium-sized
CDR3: CATASQASNQPQHF
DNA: TGTGCCACCGCAAGCCAGGCCAGCAATCAGCCCCAGCATTTT

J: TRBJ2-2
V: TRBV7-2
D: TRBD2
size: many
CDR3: CASSHRTSGSWGTGELFF
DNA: TGTGCCAGCAGCCACAGGACTAGCGGGAGCTGGGGCACCGGGGAGCTGTTTTTT

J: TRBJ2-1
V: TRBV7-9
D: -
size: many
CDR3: CASSLLSPWAGTLYNEQFF
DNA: TGTGCCAGCAGCTTATTATCCCCCTGGGCAGGGACTCTCTACAATGAGCAGTTCTTC

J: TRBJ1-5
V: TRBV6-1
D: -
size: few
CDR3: CASSDPGGYWPQHF
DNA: TGTGCCAGCAGTGACCCGGGGGGTTATTGGCCCCAGCATTTT

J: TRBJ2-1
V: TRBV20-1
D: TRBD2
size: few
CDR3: CSAPGTSGESYNEQFF
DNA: TGCAGTGCTCCTGGGACTAGCGGGGAGTCCTACAATGAGCAGTTCTTC

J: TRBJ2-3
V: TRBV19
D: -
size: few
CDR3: CASSLTEASTDTQYF
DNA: TGTGCCAGTAGTTTGACAGAGGCTAGCACAGATACGCAGTATTTT

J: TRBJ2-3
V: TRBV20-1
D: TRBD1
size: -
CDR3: CSAPDRVGADTQYF
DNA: TGCAGTGCTCCAGACAGGGTGGGGGCAGATACGCAGTATTTT

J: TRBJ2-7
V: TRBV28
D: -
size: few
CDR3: CASSLPHRGGTSYEQYF
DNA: TGTGCCAGCAGTTTACCCCACAGGGGGGGGACCTCCTACGAGCAGTACTTC

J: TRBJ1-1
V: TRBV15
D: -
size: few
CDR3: CATSRAGVDTESFF
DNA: TGTGCCACCAGCAGAGCAGGGGTTGACACTGAATCTTTCTTT

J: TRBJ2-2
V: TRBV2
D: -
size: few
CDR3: CASSEAVGGTGELFF
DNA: TGTGCCAGCAGTGAAGCGGTGGGCGGGACCGGGGAGCTGTTTTTT

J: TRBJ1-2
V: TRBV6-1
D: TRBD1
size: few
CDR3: CASYRGQGYGYTF
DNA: TGTGCCAGCTACAGGGGGCAAGGCTATGGCTACACCTTC

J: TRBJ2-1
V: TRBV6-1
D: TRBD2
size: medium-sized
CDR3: CASGTSGSYNEQFF
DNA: TGTGCCAGCGGGACTAGCGGGAGCTACAATGAGCAGTTCTTC

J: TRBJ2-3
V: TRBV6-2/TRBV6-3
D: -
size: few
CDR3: CASEYLKKASGRTDTQYF
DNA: TGTGCCAGCGAATATCTCAAGAAGGCTAGTGGACGCACAGATACGCAGTATTTT

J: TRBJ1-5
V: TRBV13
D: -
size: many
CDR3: CASSQSVYSNQPQHF
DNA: TGTGCCAGCAGTCAAAGCGTCTATAGCAATCAGCCCCAGCATTTT

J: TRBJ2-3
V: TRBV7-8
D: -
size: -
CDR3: CASKPVAGTDTQYF
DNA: TGTGCCAGCAAGCCAGTCGCGGGCACAGATACGCAGTATTTT

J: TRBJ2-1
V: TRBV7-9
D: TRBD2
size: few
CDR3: CASSQKATSGSRYNEQFF
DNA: TGTGCCAGCAGCCAGAAGGCGACTAGCGGCAGTAGGTACAATGAGCAGTTCTTC

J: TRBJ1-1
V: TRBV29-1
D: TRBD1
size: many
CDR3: CSARLGTGRAEAFF
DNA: TGCAGCGCCCGATTGGGGACAGGGCGAGCTGAAGCTTTCTTT

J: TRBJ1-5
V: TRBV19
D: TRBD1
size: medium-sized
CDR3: CASSISGGGPPQHF
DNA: TGTGCCAGTAGTATATCAGGGGGAGGGCCGCCCCAGCATTTT

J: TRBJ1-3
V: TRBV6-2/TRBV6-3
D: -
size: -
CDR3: CASSDQTWSSGNTIYF
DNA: TGTGCCAGCAGTGACCAGACATGGTCATCTGGAAACACCATATATTTT

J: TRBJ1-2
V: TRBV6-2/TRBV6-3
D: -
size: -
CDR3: CASSSAGVGGYTF
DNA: TGTGCCAGCAGTTCGGCAGGGGTGGGAGGCTACACCTTC

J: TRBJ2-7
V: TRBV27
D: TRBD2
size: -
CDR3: CAIRLLAGDSYEQYF
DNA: TGTGCCATCAGATTACTAGCGGGTGACTCATACGAGCAGTACTTC

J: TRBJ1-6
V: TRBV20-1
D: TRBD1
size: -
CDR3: CSAGGQGNSPLHF
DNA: TGCAGTGCTGGGGGACAGGGTAATTCACCCCTCCACTTT

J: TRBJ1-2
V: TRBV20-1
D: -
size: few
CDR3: CSARTQLDYVYTF
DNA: TGCAGTGCCCGGACTCAGTTGGATTATGTCTACACCTTC

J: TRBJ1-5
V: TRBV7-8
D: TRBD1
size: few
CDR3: CASSFRDRGFSNQPQHF
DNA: TGTGCCAGCAGTTTCCGGGACAGGGGATTCAGCAATCAGCCCCAGCATTTT

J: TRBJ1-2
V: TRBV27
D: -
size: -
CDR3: CASSGVGVYTF
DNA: TGTGCCAGCAGTGGCGTAGGTGTCTACACCTTC

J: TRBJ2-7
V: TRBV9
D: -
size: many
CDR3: CASSVSPGSYEQYF
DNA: TGTGCCAGCAGCGTAAGCCCGGGTTCCTACGAGCAGTACTTC

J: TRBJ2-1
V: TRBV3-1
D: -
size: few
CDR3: CASSPEIRIFPYNEQFF
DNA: TGTGCCAGCAGCCCCGAGATCCGAATCTTTCCCTACAATGAGCAGTTCTTC

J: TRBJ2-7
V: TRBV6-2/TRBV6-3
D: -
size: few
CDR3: CASGSQRGAREQYF
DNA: TGTGCCAGCGGTTCGCAAAGGGGGGCGCGGGAGCAGTACTTC

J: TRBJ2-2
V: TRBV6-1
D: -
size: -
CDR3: CASSAERGEAGELFF
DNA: TGTGCCAGCAGTGCAGAAAGAGGGGAAGCCGGGGAGCTGTTTTTT

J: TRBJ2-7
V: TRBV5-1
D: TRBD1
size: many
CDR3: CASSSTGTGGGEQYF
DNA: TGCGCCAGCAGCTCAACCGGGACAGGGGGCGGCGAGCAGTACTTC

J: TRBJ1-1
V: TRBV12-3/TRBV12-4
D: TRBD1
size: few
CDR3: CASRTGTGVPSRGFAEAFF
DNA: TGTGCCAGCAGGACCGGGACAGGGGTCCCGAGTCGAGGGTTCGCTGAAGCTTTCTTT

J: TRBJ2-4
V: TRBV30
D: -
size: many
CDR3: CAWSVQRTPTKNIQYF
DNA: TGTGCCTGGAGTGTACAAAGGACACCGACCAAAAACATTCAGTACTTC

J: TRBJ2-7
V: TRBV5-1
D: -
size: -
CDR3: CASSQTTKGGEQYF
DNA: TGCGCCAGCAGCCAAACTACGAAGGGGGGTGAGCAGTACTTC

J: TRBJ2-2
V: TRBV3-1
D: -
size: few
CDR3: CASSHRHVGELFF
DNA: TGTGCCAGCAGCCACCGCCACGTCGGGGAGCTGTTTTTT

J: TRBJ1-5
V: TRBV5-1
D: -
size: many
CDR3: CASSLFPSESNQPQHF
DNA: TGCGCCAGCAGCTTGTTCCCCTCCGAGAGCAATCAGCCCCAGCATTTT

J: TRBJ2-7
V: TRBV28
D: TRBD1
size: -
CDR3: CASSSRGQVGEQYF
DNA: TGTGCCAGCAGTTCCAGGGGGCAAGTGGGAGAGCAGTACTTC

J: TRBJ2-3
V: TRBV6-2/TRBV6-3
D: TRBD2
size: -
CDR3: CASSFASGREETQYF
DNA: TGTGCCAGCAGTTTCGCTAGCGGGAGGGAGGAGACGCAGTATTTT

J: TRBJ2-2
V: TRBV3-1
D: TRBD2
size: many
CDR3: CASSQGLGLAGGPWTGELFF
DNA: TGTGCCAGCAGCCAAGGTCTCGGACTAGCGGGAGGGCCGTGGACCGGGGAGCTGTTTTTT

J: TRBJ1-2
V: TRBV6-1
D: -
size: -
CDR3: CASEVRGHNYGYTF
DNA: TGTGCCAGCGAGGTCCGGGGACATAACTATGGCTACACCTTC

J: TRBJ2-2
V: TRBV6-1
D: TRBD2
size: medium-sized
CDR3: CASRATSGSTGELFF
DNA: TGTGCCAGCAGGGCGACTAGCGGGAGTACCGGGGAGCTGTTTTTT